The 7 T cell receptor beta chains below come from one sample, sequenced in a study of blood T cells in healthy people across ages. A second roughly 7 to 11 cycle PCR used barcoded and J-beta primers. TCRdb re-analysed the 5' RACE reads in MiXCR, keeping a single row per CDR3 protein. The sample consists of 1.2 million to 1.5 million distinct CDR3 sequences, around 42% of them appearing once. Sequencing used blood. The receptors originated from a woman under 30 in good health.

This chain uses TRBV27 with TRBJ1-2; 7 bases align to TRBD1. Trimming removed 6 bases from V and 4 bases from J; junction bases left unmatched: 11. In germline, CDR1 is MNHEY, CDR2 SMNVEV (reference sequence). This CDR3 has 15 amino acids. This CDR3 reads CASSPRTGSVYGYTF. For the CDR3, the DNA is TGTGCCAGCAGCCCGCGGACAGGTAGTGTCTATGGCTACACCTTC.

This chain connects TRBV7-2 to TRBJ1-2; 9 bases agree with TRBD1. Looked up from germline, CDR1 is SGHTA and CDR2 is FQGNSA. The CDR3 sequence is 15 residues long. After removal of 3 bases from V and 4 bases from J, the junction contained 6 bases not matched to a gene. CDR3 in amino acids: CASSFGQGTSYGYTF. The CDR3 region has the DNA TGTGCCAGCAGCTTTGGACAGGGGACGAGCTATGGCTACACCTTC.

This clonotype has more than one count but fewer than ten. The chain joins TRBV28 to TRBJ2-6, with a possible D match to TRBD1 (6 bases). Germline assignment: CDR1 MDHEN and CDR2 SYDVKM. The CDR3 runs 18 residues. V was cut by 6 bases and J by 0 bases, with 18 bases left in between. CDR3 nucleotide sequence: TGTGCCAGCAGCCTAGGGGGACGGAGAACCTCTGGGGCCAACGTCCTGACTTTC. Amino acids: CASSLGGRRTSGANVLTF.

This clonotype was picked up a small number of times. The chain has TRBV7-9 and TRBJ2-5, with 13 bases lining up with TRBD2. The J call is in doubt because the DNA end fits TRBJ2-7 better. CDR3 size: 16 residues. Per the germline V gene, CDR1 is SEHNR and CDR2 is FQNEAQ (reference sequence). The CDR3 reads CASSHGTSGKRDEQYF. CDR3 nucleotides: TGTGCCAGCAGCCACGGGACTAGCGGGAAAAGGGACGAGCAGTACTTC.

This clonotype has a handful of counts. The chain joins TRBV7-2 to TRBJ1-1; D might be TRBD1 (5 bases). This CDR3 is 14 amino acids long. Deletions cut 5 bases from V and 4 bases from J, with 14 bases between. CDR1 and CDR2 from the germline V gene are SGHTA and FQGNSA. CDR3 in amino acids: CASSKGGGGTEAFF. For the CDR3, the DNA is TGTGCCAGCAGCAAAGGCGGGGGTGGCACTGAAGCTTTCTTT. The variable domain in full, completed from reference TRBV7-2 and TRBJ1-1, reads GAGVSQSPSNKVTEKGKDVELRCDPISGHTALYWYRQSLGQGLEFLIYFQGNSAPDKSGLPSDRFSAERTGGSVSTLTIQRTQQEDSAVYLCASSKGGGGTEAFFGQGTRLTVV.

The chain combines TRBV28 with TRBJ1-2; D is unresolved. The CDR3 consists of 12 residues. V was clipped by 2 bases and J by 8 bases, with 9 bases between them. CDR1 is MDHEN and CDR2 is SYDVKM in the germline V gene. This chain's CDR3 is CASSLGYGGYTF. DNA of the CDR3: TGTGCCAGCAGTTTAGGTTACGGCGGCTACACCTTC.

This clonotype was observed a few times. V is TRBV7-6 and J is TRBJ2-4, with 8 bases aligning to TRBD1. The J call is in doubt because the DNA end fits TRBJ2-7 better. CDR3 length: 16 residues. Looked up from germline, CDR1 is SGHVS and CDR2 is FNYEAQ. In DNA, the CDR3 is TGTGCCAGCAGCTCCCCCAGGGGGCTCATGGAAAACGAGCAGTACTTC. This gives the protein CASSSPRGLMENEQYF.